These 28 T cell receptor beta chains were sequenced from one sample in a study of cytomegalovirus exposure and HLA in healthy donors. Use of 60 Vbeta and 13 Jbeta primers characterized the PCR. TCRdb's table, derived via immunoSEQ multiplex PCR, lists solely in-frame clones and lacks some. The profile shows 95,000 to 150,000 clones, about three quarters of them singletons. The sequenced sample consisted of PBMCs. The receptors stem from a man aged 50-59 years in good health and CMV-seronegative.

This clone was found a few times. DNA of the CDR3: TGTGCCAGCAGCTTAGCGGAGGATTACACCGCTAACTATGGCTACACCTTC. Translating it yields CASSLAEDYTANYGYTF. V usage is TRBV7-2 and J usage is TRBJ1-2; no clear D gene. The CDR3 covers 17 residues. The germline V and J ends were trimmed by 0 bases and 0 bases, with 14 bases remaining between them. From germline, CDR1 is SGHTA and CDR2 FQGNSA.

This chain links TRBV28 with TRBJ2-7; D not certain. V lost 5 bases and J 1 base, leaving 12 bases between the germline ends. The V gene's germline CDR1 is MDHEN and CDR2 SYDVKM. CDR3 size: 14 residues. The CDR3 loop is CASSHPTGSYEQYV. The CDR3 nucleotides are TGTGCCAGCAGTCACCCGACGGGTTCCTACGAGCAGTACGTC.

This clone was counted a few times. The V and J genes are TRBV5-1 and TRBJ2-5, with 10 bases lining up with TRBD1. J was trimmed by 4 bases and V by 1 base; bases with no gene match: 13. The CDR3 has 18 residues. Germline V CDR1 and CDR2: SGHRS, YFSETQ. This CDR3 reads CASSLLGGRTGGRETQYF. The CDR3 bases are TGCGCCAGCAGCTTGTTAGGAGGTCGGACAGGGGGGAGAGAGACCCAGTACTTC.

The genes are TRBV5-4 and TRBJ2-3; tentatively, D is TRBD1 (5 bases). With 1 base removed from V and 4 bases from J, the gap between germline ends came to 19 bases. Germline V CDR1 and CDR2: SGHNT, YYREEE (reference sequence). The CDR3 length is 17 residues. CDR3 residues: CASSLRVGLGHADTQYF. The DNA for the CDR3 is TGTGCCAGCAGCTTGAGGGTCGGCCTGGGGCACGCAGATACGCAGTATTTT.

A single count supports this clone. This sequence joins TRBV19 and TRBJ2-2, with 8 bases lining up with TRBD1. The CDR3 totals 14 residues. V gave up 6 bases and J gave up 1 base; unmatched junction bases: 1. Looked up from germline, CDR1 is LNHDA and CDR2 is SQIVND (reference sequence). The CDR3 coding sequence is TGTGCCAGTAGAGGGACAGGGAACACCGGGGAGCTGTTTTTT. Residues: CASRGTGNTGELFF.

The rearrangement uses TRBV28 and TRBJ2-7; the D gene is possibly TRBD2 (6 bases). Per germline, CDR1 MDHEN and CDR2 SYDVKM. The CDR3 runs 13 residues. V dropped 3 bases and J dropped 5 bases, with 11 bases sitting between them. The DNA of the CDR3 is TGTGCCAGCAGTTTTGGAGGGCGGGACGAGCAGTACGTC. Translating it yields CASSFGGRDEQYV.

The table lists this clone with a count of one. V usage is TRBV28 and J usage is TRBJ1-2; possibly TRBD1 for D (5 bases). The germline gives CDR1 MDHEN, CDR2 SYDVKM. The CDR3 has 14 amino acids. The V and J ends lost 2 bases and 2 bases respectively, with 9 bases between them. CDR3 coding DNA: TGTGCCAGCAGTTTAGACAGCGTAAACTATGGCTACACCTTC. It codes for CASSLDSVNYGYTF.

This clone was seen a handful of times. This CDR3 is CASSQEVGTEYQETQYF. The CDR3 DNA follows: TGCGCCAGCAGCCAAGAAGTGGGGACAGAGTACCAAGAGACCCAGTACTTC. The chain couples TRBV4-1 to TRBJ2-5, with 7 bases aligning to TRBD1. The V gene end was trimmed by 0 bases and the J gene end by 0 bases; junction bases not matched to a gene: 7. The CDR3 contains 17 residues. The V gene's germline CDR1 is MGHRA and CDR2 YSYEKL.

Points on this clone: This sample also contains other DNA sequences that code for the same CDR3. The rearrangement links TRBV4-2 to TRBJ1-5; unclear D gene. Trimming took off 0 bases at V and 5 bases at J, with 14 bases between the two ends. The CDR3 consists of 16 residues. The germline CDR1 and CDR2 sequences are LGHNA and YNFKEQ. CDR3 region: CASSQEVTAIDQPQHF. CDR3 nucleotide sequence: TGTGCCAGCAGCCAAGAAGTTACAGCTATAGATCAGCCCCAGCATTTT.

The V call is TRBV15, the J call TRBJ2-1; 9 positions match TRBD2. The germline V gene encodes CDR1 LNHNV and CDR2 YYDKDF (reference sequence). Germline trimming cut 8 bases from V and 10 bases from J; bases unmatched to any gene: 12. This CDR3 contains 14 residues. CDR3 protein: CATGGEIAGVEQFF. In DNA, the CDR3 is TGTGCCACCGGCGGGGAAATAGCGGGGGTGGAGCAGTTCTTC.

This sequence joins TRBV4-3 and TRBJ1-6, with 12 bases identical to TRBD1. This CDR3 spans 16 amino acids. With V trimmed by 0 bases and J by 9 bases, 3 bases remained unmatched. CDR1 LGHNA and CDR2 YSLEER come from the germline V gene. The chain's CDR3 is CASSQDWDRGLSPLHF. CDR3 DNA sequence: TGCGCCAGCAGCCAAGATTGGGACAGGGGGCTTTCACCCCTCCACTTT.

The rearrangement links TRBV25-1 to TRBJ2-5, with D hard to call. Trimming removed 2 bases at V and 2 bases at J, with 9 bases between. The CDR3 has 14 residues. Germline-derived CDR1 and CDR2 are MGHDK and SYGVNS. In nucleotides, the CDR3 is TGTGCCAGCAGTGAAACCGAGGATCAAGAGACCCAGTACTTC. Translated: CASSETEDQETQYF.

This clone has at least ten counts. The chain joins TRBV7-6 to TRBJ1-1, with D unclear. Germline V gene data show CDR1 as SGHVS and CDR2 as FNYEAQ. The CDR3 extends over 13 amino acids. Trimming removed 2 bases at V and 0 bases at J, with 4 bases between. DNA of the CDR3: TGTGCCAGCAGCTTACAGATGAACACTGAAGCTTTCTTT. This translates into CASSLQMNTEAFF.

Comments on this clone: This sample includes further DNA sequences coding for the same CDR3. The CDR3 is CASSLTSGSTDTQYF. CDR3 DNA sequence: TGTGCCAGCAGCTTAACTAGCGGGAGCACAGATACGCAGTATTTT. The V and J genes are TRBV11-2 and TRBJ2-3, with 9 bases aligning to TRBD2. This CDR3 spans 15 amino acids. Trimming removed 2 bases from V and 0 bases from J; junction bases left unmatched: 0. Per germline, CDR1 SGHAT and CDR2 FQNNGV.

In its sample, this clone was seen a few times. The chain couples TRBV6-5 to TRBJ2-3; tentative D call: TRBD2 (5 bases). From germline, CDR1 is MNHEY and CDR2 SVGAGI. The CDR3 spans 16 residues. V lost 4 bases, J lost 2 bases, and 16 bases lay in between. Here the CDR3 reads CASSSRRGRITDTQYF. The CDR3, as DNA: TGTGCCAGCAGTTCCCGTCGGGGTAGAATCACAGATACGCAGTATTTT.

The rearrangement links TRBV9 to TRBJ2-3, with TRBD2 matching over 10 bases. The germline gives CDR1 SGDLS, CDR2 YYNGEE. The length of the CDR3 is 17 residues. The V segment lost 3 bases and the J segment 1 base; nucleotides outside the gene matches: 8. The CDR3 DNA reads TGTGCCAGCAGCGCGGATTTAGCGGGGGGCCGCACAGATACGCAGTATTTT. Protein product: CASSADLAGGRTDTQYF.

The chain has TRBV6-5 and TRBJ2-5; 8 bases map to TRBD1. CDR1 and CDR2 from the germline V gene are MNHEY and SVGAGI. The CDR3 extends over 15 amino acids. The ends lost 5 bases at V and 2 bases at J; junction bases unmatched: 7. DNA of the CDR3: TGTGCCAGCAGTCGCACAGGGGGGCCACAAGAGACCCAGTACTTC. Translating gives CASSRTGGPQETQYF.

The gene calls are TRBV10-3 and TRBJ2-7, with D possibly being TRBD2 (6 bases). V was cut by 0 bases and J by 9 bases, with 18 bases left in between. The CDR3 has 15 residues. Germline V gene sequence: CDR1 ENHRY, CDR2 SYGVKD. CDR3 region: CAISESAGYGFGQYF. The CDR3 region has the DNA TGTGCCATCAGTGAGTCAGCGGGTTATGGGTTCGGGCAGTACTTC.

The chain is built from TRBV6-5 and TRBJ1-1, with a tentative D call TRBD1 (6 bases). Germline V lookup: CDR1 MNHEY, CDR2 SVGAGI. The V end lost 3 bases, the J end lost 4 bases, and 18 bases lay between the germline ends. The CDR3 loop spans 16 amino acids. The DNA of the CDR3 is TGTGCCAGCAGTTATAGCCCGACAGGCGCTAGCACTGAAGCTTTCTTT. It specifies CASSYSPTGASTEAFF.

The CDR3 loop reads CASSLEGQGNQPQHF. The DNA for the CDR3 is TGCGCCAGCAGCTTGGAGGGACAGGGAAATCAGCCCCAGCATTTT. The chain is built from TRBV5-1 and TRBJ1-5; TRBD1 matches 9 bases. After removal of 0 bases from V and 4 bases from J, the junction contained 2 bases not matched to a gene. CDR1 SGHRS and CDR2 YFSETQ come from the germline V gene. This CDR3 comprises 15 residues.

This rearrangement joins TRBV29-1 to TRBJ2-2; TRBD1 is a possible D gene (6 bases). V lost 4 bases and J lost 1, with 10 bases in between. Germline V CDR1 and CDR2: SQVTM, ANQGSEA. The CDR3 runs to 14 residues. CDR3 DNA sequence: TGCAGCGTTGTGGGACACAAGAACACCGGGGAGCTGTTTTTT. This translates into CSVVGHKNTGELFF.

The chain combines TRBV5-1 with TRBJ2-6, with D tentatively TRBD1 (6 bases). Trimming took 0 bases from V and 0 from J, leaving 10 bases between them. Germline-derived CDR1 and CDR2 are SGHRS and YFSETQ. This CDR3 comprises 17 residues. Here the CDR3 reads CASSLDRVNSGANVLTF. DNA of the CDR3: TGCGCCAGCAGCTTGGACAGGGTCAACTCTGGGGCCAACGTCCTGACTTTC.

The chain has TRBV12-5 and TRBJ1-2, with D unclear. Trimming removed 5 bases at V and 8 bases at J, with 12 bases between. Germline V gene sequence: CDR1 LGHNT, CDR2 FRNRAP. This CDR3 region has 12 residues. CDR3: CASGRGSGGYTF. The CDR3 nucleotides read TGTGCTAGTGGTCGGGGTAGTGGCGGCTACACCTTC. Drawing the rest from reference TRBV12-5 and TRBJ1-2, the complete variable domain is DARVTQTPRHKVTEMGQEVTMRCQPILGHNTVFWYRQTMMQGLELLAYFRNRAPLDDSGMPKDRFSAEMPDATLATLKIQPSEPRDSAVYFCASGRGSGGYTFGSGTRLTVV.

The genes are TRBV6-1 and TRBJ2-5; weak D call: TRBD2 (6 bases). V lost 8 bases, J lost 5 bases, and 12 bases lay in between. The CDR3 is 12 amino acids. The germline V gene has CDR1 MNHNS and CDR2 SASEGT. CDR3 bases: TGTGCCAGCGGCACTAGCATTGAGACCCAGTACTTC. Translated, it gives CASGTSIETQYF.

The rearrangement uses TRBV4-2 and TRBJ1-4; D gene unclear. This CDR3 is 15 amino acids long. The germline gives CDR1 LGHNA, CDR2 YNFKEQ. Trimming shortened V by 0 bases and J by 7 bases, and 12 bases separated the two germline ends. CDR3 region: CASSQEGSRGEKLFF. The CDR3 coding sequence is TGTGCCAGCAGCCAAGAAGGCAGCCGGGGTGAAAAACTGTTTTTT.

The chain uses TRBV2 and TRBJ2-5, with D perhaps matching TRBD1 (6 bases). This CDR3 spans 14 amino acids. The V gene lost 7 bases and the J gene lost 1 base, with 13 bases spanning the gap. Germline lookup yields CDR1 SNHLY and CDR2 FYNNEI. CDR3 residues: CASTTRTVQETQYF. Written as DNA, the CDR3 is TGTGCCAGCACTACGAGGACAGTCCAAGAGACCCAGTACTTC.

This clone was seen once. The CDR3 sequence is CASSYSASGRTDTQYF. In DNA, the CDR3 is TGTGCCAGCAGTTACTCGGCTAGCGGGCGCACAGATACGCAGTATTTT. The chain links TRBV6-6 to TRBJ2-3, with TRBD2 matching over 8 bases. The CDR3 is 16 residues long. Germline lookup yields CDR1 MNHNY and CDR2 SVGAGI (reference sequence). V lost 0 bases and J lost 1; bases outside the gene matches: 3.

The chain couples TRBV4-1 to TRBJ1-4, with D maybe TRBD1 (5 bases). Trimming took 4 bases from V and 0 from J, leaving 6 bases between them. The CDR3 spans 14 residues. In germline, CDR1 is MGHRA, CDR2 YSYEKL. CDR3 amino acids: CASSPGTTNEKLFF. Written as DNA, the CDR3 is TGCGCCAGCAGCCCAGGGACAACTAATGAAAAACTGTTTTTT.